Following are 18 T cell receptor beta chains from one sample sequenced in a study of response to subunit inactivated influenza vaccine. MiXCR, run by TCRdb on the RT-PCR reads, gives a single entry per CDR3 protein. Of 430,000 or so distinct CDR3 sequences in the sample, 9.5% to 13% were seen once. Sequenced here: PBMCs from blood, sampled about 40 days after vaccination. These receptors came from a man between 50 and 59 years old who received an inactivated influenza vaccine.

The chain has TRBV6-1 and TRBJ2-4; 8 positions match TRBD2. The CDR3 is made up of 13 amino acids. CDR1 is MNHNS, CDR2 SASEGT, per germline. The V gene end was trimmed by 6 bases and the J gene end by 9 bases; junction bases not matched to a gene: 7. CDR3 in amino acids: CASSTGLGGIQYF. The CDR3 DNA follows: TGTGCCAGCAGCACGGGACTAGGAGGCATTCAGTACTTC.

This clonotype showed up just a few times. V and J are TRBV4-3 and TRBJ2-1, with 12 bases lining up with TRBD2. V shed 1 base, J shed 6 bases, and the junction held 13 bases outside the gene matches. CDR1 is LGHNA, CDR2 YSLEER, per germline. The CDR3 has 19 residues. The CDR3 DNA reads TGCGCCAGCAGCCAAGTGGTAACAGCTAGCGGGAGGGCTGGCAATGAGCAGTTCTTC. Residues: CASSQVVTASGRAGNEQFF.

This clonotype has ten or more counts. The chain recombines TRBV12-3 or TRBV12-4 with TRBJ1-1, with TRBD1 matching 11 bases. The CDR3 covers 17 residues. The ends lost 6 bases at V and 4 bases at J; junction bases unmatched: 13. The DNA for the CDR3 is TGTGCCAGCAGCCGTGCTGGACAGGGGGCCTCGGCCACTGAAGCTTTCTTT. Amino acids: CASSRAGQGASATEAFF.

The rearrangement uses TRBV7-3 and TRBJ2-1; D not certain. The V and J ends lost 2 bases and 0 bases respectively, with 14 bases between them. Germline V gene data show CDR1 as SGHTA and CDR2 as FQGTGA. This CDR3 has 17 residues. CDR3 coding DNA: TGTGCCAGCAGCTTACGCAGGACGGTTAGCTCCTACAATGAGCAGTTCTTC. Translated: CASSLRRTVSSYNEQFF. The full variable domain, with the rest looked up from reference TRBV7-3 and TRBJ2-1, is GAGVSQTPSNKVTEKGKYVELRCDPISGHTALYWYRQSLGQGPEFLIYFQGTGAADDSGLPNDRFFAVRPEGSVSTLKIQRTERGDSAVYLCASSLRRTVSSYNEQFFGPGTRLTVL.

This chain joins TRBV7-9 and TRBJ1-1, with a tentative D call TRBD1 (6 bases). Germline V gene lookup returns CDR1 SEHNR and CDR2 FQNEAQ (reference sequence). V lost 6 bases to trimming and J lost 5 bases, with 19 bases between them. The CDR3 length is 15 residues. The CDR3: CASRLTAGARTEAFF. CDR3 coding DNA: TGTGCCAGCAGATTAACGGCAGGGGCCCGTACTGAAGCTTTCTTT.

The chain carries TRBV6-1 and TRBJ2-2; 11 bases are a match to TRBD1. The V segment lost 6 bases and the J segment 1 base; nucleotides outside the gene matches: 4. CDR3 length equals 16 residues. Germline V gene lookup returns CDR1 MNHNS and CDR2 SASEGT. The CDR3 DNA is TGTGCCAGCAGCCACGGGACAGGGGGGAACACCGGGGAGCTGTTTTTT. This codes for CASSHGTGGNTGELFF.

A few counts support this clonotype. CDR3: CASSLALSGGAKTQYF. In DNA form, the CDR3 reads TGTGCCAGCAGCTTAGCGCTCTCAGGGGGCGCGAAGACCCAGTACTTC. The gene calls are TRBV7-2 and TRBJ2-5; 8 positions match TRBD1. This CDR3 region has 16 residues. Germline V gene data show CDR1 as SGHTA and CDR2 as FQGNSA. J gave up 6 bases and V 0 bases, and 9 bases lay outside the gene matches.

In its sample, this clonotype was seen many times. V and J are TRBV12-3 or TRBV12-4 and TRBJ1-1, with D perhaps matching TRBD1 (6 bases). CDR3 size: 13 residues. Trimming left V 3 bases short and J 8 bases short, with 13 bases between. The CDR3 bases are TGTGCCAGCAGTTTCAAAACAGGGTTGGAAGCTTTCTTT. It specifies CASSFKTGLEAFF.

This CDR3 reads CASSQEKLGANVLTF. CDR3 nucleotides: TGCGCCAGCAGCCAAGAGAAATTGGGGGCCAACGTCCTGACTTTC. The rearrangement uses TRBV4-3 and TRBJ2-6; D is ambiguous. CDR3 length: 15 residues. The ends were cut back, 0 bases at V and 4 bases at J, with 7 bases in the middle. Germline lookup yields CDR1 LGHNA and CDR2 YSLEER.

This clonotype was seen ten or more times. The CDR3 sequence: CAISIGTEQETQYF. DNA for the CDR3: TGTGCCATCAGTATAGGGACAGAGCAAGAGACCCAGTACTTC. J is TRBJ2-5 and V is TRBV10-3; 7 nucleotides align to TRBD1. The CDR3 totals 14 residues. V dropped 5 bases and J dropped 2; count of bases not matched to a gene: 5. Germline CDR1 ENHRY, CDR2 SYGVKD.

V gene TRBV12-3 or TRBV12-4 combines with J gene TRBJ2-7; D perhaps matches TRBD2 (6 bases). The CDR3 totals 15 residues. The V gene lost 10 bases and the J gene lost 0 bases, with 19 bases spanning the gap. CDR3 amino acids: CATPRMATSSYEQYF. CDR3 coding DNA: TGTGCCACTCCCCGTATGGCGACTAGCTCCTACGAGCAGTACTTC.

About this clonotype: A read error may be the cause here, since a much bigger clone is one base away. V usage is TRBV7-3 and J usage is TRBJ2-1; 7 nucleotides align to TRBD2. CDR1 is SGHTA and CDR2 is FQGTGA in the germline V gene. The CDR3 spans 15 residues. CDR3 sequence reads: CASSVTGTTYNEQLF. CDR3 nucleotides: TGTGCCAGCAGCGTAACCGGGACTACCTACAATGAGCAGCTCTTC. The whole variable domain, filled in from reference TRBV7-3 and TRBJ2-1, reads GAGVSQTPSNKVTEKGKYVELRCDPISGHTALYWYRQSLGQGPEFLIYFQGTGAADDSGLPNDRFFAVRPEGSVSTLKIQRTERGDSAVYLCASSVTGTTYNEQLFGPGTRLTVL.

In this sample, this clonotype turned up a few times. This rearrangement joins TRBV10-3 to TRBJ1-1; weak D call: TRBD1 (5 bases). The CDR3 loop spans 14 amino acids. Germline V gives CDR1 ENHRY, CDR2 SYGVKD. V was shortened by 4 bases and J by 3 bases, with 12 bases between the two germline ends. CDR3 sequence: CAISAGRLDTEAFF. The CDR3 nucleotides read TGTGCCATCAGTGCAGGGCGGTTAGACACTGAAGCTTTCTTT.

The chain links TRBV12-3 or TRBV12-4 to TRBJ2-3; 14 bases are shared with TRBD2. Trimming cost V 6 bases and J 7 bases; bases outside gene matches: 12. The length of the CDR3 is 17 residues. The CDR3 spells CASSLIGTSGSLNTQYF. CDR3 DNA sequence: TGTGCCAGCAGCTTAATCGGGACTAGCGGGAGTTTAAATACGCAGTATTTT.

The chain uses TRBV28 and TRBJ1-5, with TRBD1 matching over 9 bases. Trimming removed 4 bases from V and 2 bases from J; junction bases left unmatched: 3. CDR3 size: 15 residues. The V gene's germline CDR1 is MDHEN and CDR2 SYDVKM. CDR3 sequence reads: CASSSTGGGNQPQHF. The CDR3 DNA reads TGTGCCAGCAGTTCGACAGGGGGAGGCAATCAGCCCCAGCATTTT.

A few counts support this clonotype. V usage is TRBV7-8 and J usage is TRBJ1-5, with 8 bases identical to TRBD1. The CDR3 totals 14 residues. Trimming took 5 bases from V and 6 from J; bases not matched to a gene: 6. The germline V gene encodes CDR1 SGHVS and CDR2 FQNEAQ. The CDR3 protein is CASSPRQGTQPQHF. The CDR3 DNA is TGTGCCAGCAGCCCGCGACAGGGGACTCAGCCCCAGCATTTT.

There are many counts of this clonotype. The V and J genes are TRBV29-1 and TRBJ2-1; the D is unclear. This CDR3 is built from 12 residues. Germline CDR1 is SQVTM and CDR2 is ANQGSEA. V lost 4 bases and J lost 5, with 9 bases in between. For the CDR3, the DNA is TGCAGCGTTGGGAGACACAACAATGAGCAGTTCTTC. It specifies CSVGRHNNEQFF.

This clonotype came up a few times. The chain recombines TRBV6-1 with TRBJ1-4; no clear D. Germline-derived CDR1 and CDR2 are MNHNS and SASEGT. V lost 3 bases to trimming and J lost 8 bases, with 13 bases between them. The CDR3 length is 14 residues. The CDR3 nucleotides read TGTGCCAGCAGTGATAAACCGGGAGGAGAAAAACTGTTTTTT. It specifies CASSDKPGGEKLFF.